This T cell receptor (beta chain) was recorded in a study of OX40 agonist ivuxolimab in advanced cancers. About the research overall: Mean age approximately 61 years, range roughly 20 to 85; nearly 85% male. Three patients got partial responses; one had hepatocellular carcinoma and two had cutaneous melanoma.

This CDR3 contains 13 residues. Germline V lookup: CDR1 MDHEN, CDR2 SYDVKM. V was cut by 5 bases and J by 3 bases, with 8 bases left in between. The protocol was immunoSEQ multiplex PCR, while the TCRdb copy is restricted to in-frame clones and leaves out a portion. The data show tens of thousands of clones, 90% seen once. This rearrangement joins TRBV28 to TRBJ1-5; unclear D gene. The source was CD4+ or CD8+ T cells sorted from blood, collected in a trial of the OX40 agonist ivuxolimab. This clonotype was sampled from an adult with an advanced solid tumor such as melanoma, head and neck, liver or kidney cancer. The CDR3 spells CASSPENNQPQHF. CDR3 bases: TGTGCCAGCAGTCCGGAAAACAATCAGCCCCAGCATTTT.